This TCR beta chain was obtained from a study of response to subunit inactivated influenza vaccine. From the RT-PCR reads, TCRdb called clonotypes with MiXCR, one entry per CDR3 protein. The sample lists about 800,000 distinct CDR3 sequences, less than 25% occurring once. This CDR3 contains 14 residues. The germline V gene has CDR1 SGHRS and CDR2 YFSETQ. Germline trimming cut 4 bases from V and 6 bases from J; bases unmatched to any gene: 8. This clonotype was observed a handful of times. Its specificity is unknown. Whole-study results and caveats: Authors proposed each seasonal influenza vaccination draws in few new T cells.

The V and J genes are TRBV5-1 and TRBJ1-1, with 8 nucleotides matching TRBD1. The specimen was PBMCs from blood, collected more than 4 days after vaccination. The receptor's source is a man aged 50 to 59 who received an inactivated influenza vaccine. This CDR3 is CASSAGQAKAEAFF. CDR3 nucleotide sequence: TGCGCCAGCAGCGCGGGACAGGCTAAAGCTGAAGCTTTCTTT.